Included here is one T cell receptor (beta chain) sequence, with context. Each patient came to thyroid surgery without any prior treatment (of any kind). TCRdb re-called the PCR reads through MiXCR. The table includes some 14,000 clones, roughly 25% detected once. CDR3 size: 13 residues. Germline CDR1 SGHRS, CDR2 YFSETQ. Losses at the gene ends were 1 base for V and 4 bases for J; bases not matched to a gene: 1. These data are taken from a study of metastatic and nonmetastatic thyroid tumors. The J gene is TRBJ2-7, the V gene TRBV5-1; TRBD1 matches 8 bases. The material sequenced was tumor tissue. The source of this sequence is a female donor with papillary thyroid cancer or a benign thyroid nodule (not recorded which). Some clones in this sample may be carry-over from other donors' samples. DNA of the CDR3: TGCGCCAGCAGCTTGCGACAGGGGTACGAGCAGTACTTC. Translation: CASSLRQGYEQYF.